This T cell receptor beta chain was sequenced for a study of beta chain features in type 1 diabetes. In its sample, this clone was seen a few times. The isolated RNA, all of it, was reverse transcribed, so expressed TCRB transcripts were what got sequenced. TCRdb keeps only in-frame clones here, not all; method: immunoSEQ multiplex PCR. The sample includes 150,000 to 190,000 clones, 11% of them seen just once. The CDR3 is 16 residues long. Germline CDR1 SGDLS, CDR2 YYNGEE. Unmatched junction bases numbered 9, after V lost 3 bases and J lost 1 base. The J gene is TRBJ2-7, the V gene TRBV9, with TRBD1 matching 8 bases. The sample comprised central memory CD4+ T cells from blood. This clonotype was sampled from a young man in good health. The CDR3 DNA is TGTGCCAGCAGCGGGGCACCGGGACAGGCTTCCTACGAGCAGTACTTC. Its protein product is CASSGAPGQASYEQYF.